Sequencing of this TCR beta chain was carried out in a study of beta chain features in type 1 diabetes. Expressed TCRB transcripts were sequenced after all isolated RNA was converted to cDNA. Assay: immunoSEQ multiplex PCR; the TCRdb copy retains only in-frame clones and omits some. Of some 900,000 clones in the sample, 15% to 20% were seen once. In its sample, this clone was seen a few times. Losses at the gene ends were 4 bases for V and 10 bases for J; bases not matched to a gene: 10. The CDR3 runs 16 residues. Germline V CDR1 and CDR2: LGHNA, YSLEER. Sequencing was carried out using naive CD4+ T cells from blood. This sequence joins TRBV4-3 and TRBJ2-7, with 16 bases matching TRBD2. This clonotype was sampled from a woman in her late teens or twenties in good health. Here the CDR3 reads CASSPLGTSGRDAQYF. The CDR3 region has the DNA TGCGCCAGCAGCCCGTTAGGGACTAGCGGGAGGGACGCCCAGTACTTC.